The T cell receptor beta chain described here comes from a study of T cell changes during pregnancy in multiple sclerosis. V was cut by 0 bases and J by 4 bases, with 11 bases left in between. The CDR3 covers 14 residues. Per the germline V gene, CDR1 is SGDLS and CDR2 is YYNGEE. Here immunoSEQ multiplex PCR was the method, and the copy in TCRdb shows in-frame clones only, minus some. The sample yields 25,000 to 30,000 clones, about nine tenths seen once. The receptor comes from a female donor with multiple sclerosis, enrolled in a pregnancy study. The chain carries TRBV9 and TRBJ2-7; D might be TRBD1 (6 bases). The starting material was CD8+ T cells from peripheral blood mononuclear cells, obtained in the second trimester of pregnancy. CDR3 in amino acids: CASSVGGGGYEQYF. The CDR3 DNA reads TGTGCCAGCAGCGTAGGTGGGGGCGGGTACGAGCAGTACTTC.